Each of the 10 T cell receptor beta chains below was sequenced from the same sample in a study of T-cell memory formation after mild COVID-19. MiXCR was run by TCRdb on the 5' RACE reads, yielding one entry per CDR3 protein. The sample gives 280,000 or so distinct CDR3 sequences, 7.5% to 9.5% of which show up once; roughly 22% is in the top ten. Sequenced material: PBMCs or a T cell subset sorted from them (not recorded which). Receptors originate from a young man who had mild COVID-19 (a few samples of this study predate the infection). Cell type and time point are not known.

CDR3 nucleotides: TGCGCCAGCAGCCAAGTAGTAGCGGGGGGGTACGAGCAGTACTTC. Protein: CASSQVVAGGYEQYF. V gene TRBV4-3 combines with J gene TRBJ2-7; 11 nucleotides match TRBD2. Germline CDR1 LGHNA, CDR2 YSLEER. CDR3 length: 15 amino acids. V lost 1 base, J lost 4 bases, and 3 bases stayed unmatched.

This clonotype was seen more than once but under ten times. This rearrangement joins TRBV5-1 to TRBJ2-1; 11 nucleotides agree with TRBD2. Germline-derived CDR1 and CDR2 are SGHRS and YFSETQ. This CDR3 is 19 amino acids long. The ends lost 0 bases at V and 2 bases at J; junction bases unmatched: 10. For the CDR3, the DNA is TGCGCCAGCAGCTTGGCCGTAGTAGCGGGGGGGCATACCTACAATGAGCAGTTCTTC. Protein: CASSLAVVAGGHTYNEQFF.

This clonotype was seen ten or more times. The chain recombines TRBV5-6 with TRBJ1-2; TRBD1 matches 9 bases. V shed 4 bases, J shed 3 bases, and the junction held 10 bases outside the gene matches. Germline lookup yields CDR1 SGHDT and CDR2 YYEEEE. This CDR3 is built from 16 residues. This CDR3 is CASSPPLTGGYYGYTF. CDR3 coding DNA: TGTGCCAGCAGCCCCCCCCTTACAGGGGGCTACTATGGCTACACCTTC.

CDR3 nucleotides: TGTGCCAGTAGCACGAGGTCTGCCGGGCCCCAGCATTTT. Translated: CASSTRSAGPQHF. The J gene is TRBJ1-5, the V gene TRBV19, with D unresolved. The V gene lost 6 bases and the J gene lost 9 bases, with 15 bases spanning the gap. The CDR3 runs 13 residues. The germline V gene has CDR1 LNHDA and CDR2 SQIVND (reference sequence).

This clonotype was detected many times. V gene TRBV20-1 combines with J gene TRBJ2-6, with D unclear. The CDR3 length is 12 residues. Germline values: CDR1 DFQATT, CDR2 SNEGSKA (reference sequence). The CDR3 nucleotides read TGCGTGGGAAGCTCTGGGGCCAACGTCCTGACTTTC. It translates to CVGSSGANVLTF.

The J gene is TRBJ2-7, the V gene TRBV19, with D hard to call. With 1 base removed from V and 0 bases from J, the gap between germline ends came to 13 bases. Germline CDR1 and CDR2: LNHDA and SQIVND (reference sequence). This CDR3 spans 16 amino acids. CDR3 residues: CASSIAWQASSYEQYF. The CDR3 region has the DNA TGTGCCAGTAGTATAGCGTGGCAAGCCAGCTCCTACGAGCAGTACTTC. Filled out from reference TRBV19 and TRBJ2-7, the complete variable domain reads DGGITQSPKYLFRKEGQNVTLSCEQNLNHDAMYWYRQDPGQGLRLIYYSQIVNDFQKGDIAEGYSVSREKKESFPLTVTSAQKNPTAFYLCASSIAWQASSYEQYFGPGTRLTVT.

V gene TRBV5-6 combines with J gene TRBJ1-1, with D hard to call. CDR1 is SGHDT and CDR2 is YYEEEE in the germline V gene. This CDR3 region has 13 residues. Trimming shortened V by 5 bases and J by 2 bases, and 10 bases separated the two germline ends. The CDR3 nucleotides are TGTGCCAGCAGACACCGACTAAACACTGAAGCTTTCTTT. Translated: CASRHRLNTEAFF.

This clonotype has only a few counts. This rearrangement joins TRBV7-2 to TRBJ2-2; the match to TRBD2 covers 7 bases. This CDR3 comprises 16 residues. J was trimmed by 3 bases and V by 5 bases; bases with no gene match: 9. Germline V gives CDR1 SGHTA, CDR2 FQGNSA. The CDR3: CASSRWGGGHTGELFF. The CDR3 nucleotides read TGTGCCAGCAGCCGCTGGGGCGGGGGTCACACCGGGGAGCTGTTTTTT.

J is TRBJ2-5 and V is TRBV27, with D unresolved. CDR1 and CDR2 from the germline V gene are MNHEY and SMNVEV (reference sequence). The V end was cut by 6 bases, the J end by 2 bases, with 16 bases between. This CDR3 contains 15 residues. The CDR3 DNA follows: TGTGCCAGCAGCCCCTACGCAACTGGGCAAGAGACCCAGTACTTC. As protein: CASSPYATGQETQYF.

This clonotype was seen a handful of times. This rearrangement joins TRBV5-1 to TRBJ1-2, with D possibly TRBD1 on 5 matching bases. There are 14 residues in the CDR3. Trimming took off 2 bases at V and 2 bases at J, with 10 bases between the two ends. Germline V gene sequence: CDR1 SGHRS, CDR2 YFSETQ. The CDR3, as DNA: TGCGCCAGCAGCTTATTAGACAGCAACTATGGCTACACCTTC. This translates into CASSLLDSNYGYTF.